This T cell receptor (beta chain) was recorded in a study of blood T cell repertoires in COVID-19. Study processing details: Cell counts per sample came from amplifying reference gene primers. Generated by immunoSEQ multiplex PCR, the TCRdb table keeps only in-frame clones and is missing some. That table gives V, J and clone size, and the DNA gave D and trimming. The sample lists approximately 100,000 clones; about nine tenths were seen once. The V gene lost 4 bases and the J gene lost 0 bases, with 13 bases spanning the gap. The germline V gene encodes CDR1 SGHTA and CDR2 FQGNSA. The CDR3 is made up of 15 amino acids. A word on this clone: A much larger clone is a single base away; this may be a read error.

Sequenced material: peripheral blood. This sequence joins TRBV7-2 and TRBJ2-7, with D perhaps TRBD2 (6 bases). The receptor's source is a man in his forties or fifties with acute or convalescent COVID-19. CDR3 residues: CASSSRLELSYEQYF. The DNA for the CDR3 is TGTGCCAGCAGCTCCAGACTAGAACTCTCCTACGAGCAGTACTTC.